The rows below give T cell receptor beta chains drawn from one sample of a study of PD-L1 blockade in urothelial cancer. Here immunoSEQ multiplex PCR was the method, and the copy in TCRdb shows in-frame clones only, minus some. Found here are roughly 40,000 clones, over 65% of them singletons; the top ten hold approximately 2.9%. The specimen was PBMCs, collected around atezolizumab (anti-PD-L1) treatment. The origin of the receptors is a man aged 65 to 85 with urothelial cancer. Each CDR3 is given without its conserved first and last residue. Each record gives: D gene, V gene, J gene, CDR3 protein. The D gene is left open where the match is weak.

TRBD1,TRBV2,TRBJ1-2,ASSERLRDRGEGYT
-,TRBV29-1,TRBJ2-3,SVVEFTSTDTQY
TRBD2,TRBV28,TRBJ2-5,ASSRRTSAEETQY
-,TRBV11-2,TRBJ1-1,ASSRRGDVSEAF
-,TRBV10-3,TRBJ1-5,AISSEQESSNQPQH
TRBD2,TRBV5-6,TRBJ2-2,ASSLVTSGRNGELF
-,TRBV7-9,TRBJ2-1,ASRAGAYNEQF
-,TRBV7-2,TRBJ2-7,ASSLGDGGLYEQY
-,TRBV7-2,TRBJ1-1,ASSSDRNTEAF
TRBD1,TRBV11-3,TRBJ1-2,ASSLGDRDLANYGYT